This T cell receptor (beta chain) was obtained from a study of beta chain features in type 1 diabetes. Whole-study results and caveats: Type 1 diabetes patients had fewer VDJ junction insertions and more deletions. Type 1 diabetes patients showed a moderate but significant shortening of TCRB CDR3s in all four CD4+ subsets. Over-representation of high TCR-expressing cells was a possible consequence of cDNA sequencing.

As to this clone: Its antigen is still unknown.

The authors sorted CD4+ naive, central memory, regulatory and stem cell-like memory cells via CD45RO/CCR7/CD25/CD127/CD95/CD27. Sorting gave populations that all exceeded 95% purity. V was pared by 4 bases and J by 1 base, with 10 bases between. This CDR3 has 14 residues. Germline CDR1 SGHNT, CDR2 YYREEE (reference sequence). As every portion of the isolated RNA was reverse transcribed, the sequencing read expressed TCRB transcripts. TCRdb's table, derived via immunoSEQ multiplex PCR, lists solely in-frame clones and lacks some. The data contain hundreds of thousands of clones, 13% of them singletons.

The clonotype originates from a young man with type 1 diabetes. Sample: naive CD4+ T cells from blood. V is TRBV5-4 and J is TRBJ2-3, with no clear D. Here the CDR3 reads CASSGGDRTDTQYF. DNA for the CDR3: TGTGCCAGCAGCGGCGGCGACCGCACAGATACGCAGTATTTT. The whole variable domain, remainder taken from reference TRBV5-4 and TRBJ2-3, is ETGVTQSPTHLIKTRGQQVTLRCSSQSGHNTVSWYQQALGQGPQFIFQYYREEENGRGNFPPRFSGLQFPNYSSELNVNALELDDSALYLCASSGGDRTDTQYFGPGTRLTVL.